This TCR beta chain was observed in a study of Graves' ophthalmopathy and Graves' hyperthyroidism. The CDR3 is made up of 15 amino acids. CDR1 is MNHEY and CDR2 is SVGEGT in the germline V gene. Trimming removed 5 bases at V and 2 bases at J, with 15 bases between. Physicians reached a diagnosis by relying on clinical symptoms, serum thyroxine, TRAb, thyroid ultrasound and orbital computed tomography. This clonotype occurred many times. Researchers took RNA transcripts and amplified TCR beta CDR3 regions from them. First-round RT-PCR used HTBI primers; second-round multiplex PCR followed. Each CDR3 protein is one row after TCRdb ran MiXCR on the multiplex PCR reads. The table lists about 420,000 distinct CDR3 sequences, over 20% of them singletons.

The sequence was obtained from a woman aged 18-29 years with stable Graves' hyperthyroidism. Sequenced material: peripheral blood. The rearrangement joins TRBV6-2 or TRBV6-3 to TRBJ2-5, with unresolved D. The CDR3 here is CASSPAGGRQETQYF. In DNA form, the CDR3 reads TGTGCCAGCAGTCCTGCCGGTGGCAGACAAGAGACCCAGTACTTC.